Below are 25 T cell receptor beta chains sequenced from a single sample in a study of Ad26.COV2.S vaccination and SARS-CoV-2 variants. Treatment noted: roughly 19 received Ad26.COV2.S at low or high dose, single or two shots; 5 received placebo; per-sample allocation not given. Samples came from day 63 after the first vaccine or placebo injection. Sequenced by immunoSEQ multiplex PCR; TCRdb stores in-frame clones only, minus some. The table includes 300,000 to 400,000 clones, roughly 84% detected once. Material: peripheral blood, obtained in a trial of Ad26.COV2.S vaccine versus placebo. The source of these receptors is a person aged 18-60 years who received the Ad26.COV2.S COVID-19 vaccine or a placebo.

This chain joins TRBV2 and TRBJ2-7, with 8 bases matching TRBD1. The CDR3 length is 15 residues. J was trimmed by 5 bases and V by 2 bases; bases with no gene match: 8. In germline, CDR1 is SNHLY, CDR2 FYNNEI. Here the CDR3 DNA reads TGTGCCAGCAGTGAACTGCAGGGGGCGATGAACGAGCAGTACTTC. It encodes CASSELQGAMNEQYF.

This clone was seen only once. The chain uses TRBV23-1 and TRBJ2-2; 10 nucleotides align to TRBD1. TRBV23-1 is flagged as an ORF with uncertain function. The CDR3 spans 20 residues. V was clipped by 0 bases and J by 5 bases; unmatched bases: 15. The CDR3 protein is CASSQSTVEPGTGETGELFF. CDR3 nucleotides: TGCGCCAGCAGTCAATCGACTGTGGAGCCCGGGACAGGGGAGACCGGGGAGCTGTTTTTT.

The chain combines TRBV24-1 with TRBJ2-3; D ambiguous. The V end was cut by 5 bases, the J end by 7 bases, with 9 bases between. Germline values: CDR1 KGHDR, CDR2 SFDVKD. The CDR3 length is 12 residues. The CDR3 here is CATSGIGNTQYF. The CDR3 nucleotides read TGTGCCACCAGTGGGATTGGAAATACGCAGTATTTT.

The table lists this clone with a few counts. The same CDR3 arises from other DNA sequences in this sample as well. This CDR3 is CASSQGTLSNQPQHF. CDR3 nucleotide sequence: TGTGCCAGCAGCCAAGGGACTCTTAGCAATCAGCCCCAGCATTTT. The chain uses TRBV3-1 (or the pseudogene TRBV3-2) and TRBJ1-5; D is undetermined. V shed 1 base and J shed 0 bases, with 7 bases lying between them. The germline V gene encodes CDR1 LGHDT and CDR2 YNNKEL (reference sequence). CDR3 length: 15 amino acids.

The rearrangement joins TRBV4-1 to TRBJ1-2; D possibly corresponds to TRBD1 (5 bases). The CDR3 length is 18 residues. CDR1 and CDR2 from the germline V gene are MGHRA and YSYEKL. Trimming cost V 0 bases and J 0 bases, with 17 bases left between them. CDR3 DNA sequence: TGCGCCAGCAGCCAAGATCGTGGAGGGGCCAATTCTAACTATGGCTACACCTTC. As protein: CASSQDRGGANSNYGYTF.

The V and J genes are TRBV7-3 and TRBJ1-4, with D unclear. Trimming took off 5 bases at V and 2 bases at J, with 15 bases between the two ends. The CDR3 contains 16 residues. The germline V gene has CDR1 SGHTA and CDR2 FQGTGA. The CDR3 sequence is CASSPLPGLTNEKLFF. The CDR3 nucleotides read TGTGCCAGCAGCCCCTTGCCTGGACTCACTAATGAAAAACTGTTTTTT.

This sequence joins TRBV7-8 and TRBJ1-5; D remains ambiguous. This CDR3 spans 12 amino acids. V dropped 5 bases and J dropped 4 bases, with 6 bases sitting between them. Germline CDR1 is SGHVS and CDR2 is FQNEAQ. The DNA of the CDR3 is TGTGCCAGCAGCCCCCCTAATCAGCCCCAGCATTTT. Its protein is CASSPPNQPQHF.

This clone appeared a few times. V usage is TRBV19 and J usage is TRBJ1-3; no reliable D call. This CDR3 has 14 residues. The V gene's germline CDR1 is LNHDA and CDR2 SQIVND (reference sequence). Trimming took off 3 bases at V and 0 bases at J, with 6 bases between the two ends. For the CDR3, the DNA is TGTGCCAGTAGTATGAGCAGCTCTGGAAACACCATATATTTT. Translating it yields CASSMSSSGNTIYF.

The V call is TRBV3-1 (or the pseudogene TRBV3-2), the J call TRBJ2-3, with 7 bases lining up with TRBD1. In germline, CDR1 is LGHDT, CDR2 YNNKEL (reference sequence). Trimming at V came to 11 bases and at J to 2 bases, leaving 7 bases not matched to a gene. The CDR3 contains 13 residues. The CDR3 DNA sequence: TGTGCCGTCCGGACAGGATCCACAGATACGCAGTATTTT. Translating it yields CAVRTGSTDTQYF.

This clone was seen only once. The genes are TRBV7-9 and TRBJ2-2; unclear D gene. Germline-derived CDR1 and CDR2 are SEHNR and FQNEAQ (reference sequence). This CDR3 is built from 13 residues. V was cut by 2 bases and J by 6 bases, with 7 bases left in between. CDR3 in DNA: TGTGCCAGCAGCTTAAAGAAGGCCGGGGAGCTGTTTTTT. Encoded protein: CASSLKKAGELFF.

The chain has TRBV19 and TRBJ1-1, with TRBD1 matching over 12 bases. The CDR3 covers 15 residues. CDR1 is LNHDA, CDR2 SQIVND, per germline (reference sequence). V trimming: 7 bases; J trimming: 6 bases; junction bases outside the gene matches: 9. The CDR3 nucleotides read TGTGCCAGTACCGTCCCGGGACAGGGGGCTTCTGAAGCTTTCTTT. It codes for CASTVPGQGASEAFF.

This clone was seen once. The V gene is TRBV4-2, the J gene TRBJ2-7; 11 nucleotides align to TRBD2. Germline V gene lookup returns CDR1 LGHNA and CDR2 YNFKEQ. J was trimmed by 5 bases and V by 4 bases; bases with no gene match: 16. This CDR3 region has 18 residues. CDR3 bases: TGTGCCAGCAGCCCTATCGACCCGCTAGCGGGGGGAGAGGACGAGCAGTACTTC. Protein product: CASSPIDPLAGGEDEQYF.

The V call is TRBV11-1, the J call TRBJ2-1, with unresolved D. The CDR3 is 15 amino acids. The V and J ends lost 1 base and 6 bases respectively, with 13 bases between them. Germline-derived CDR1 and CDR2 are SGHAT and FQDESV (reference sequence). The CDR3 DNA sequence: TGTGCCAGCAGCTTAGGGCCGAACCCTATCAATGAGCAGTTCTTC. It specifies CASSLGPNPINEQFF.

V gene TRBV11-3 combines with J gene TRBJ2-7, with D possibly TRBD2 on 6 matching bases. This CDR3 contains 14 residues. Germline V gene lookup returns CDR1 SGHNT and CDR2 YENEEA. V was shortened by 5 bases and J by 0 bases, with 11 bases between the two germline ends. The CDR3 sequence is CASSQGLSSYEQYF. The DNA for the CDR3 is TGTGCCAGCAGCCAGGGACTTTCCTCCTACGAGCAGTACTTC.

The V gene is TRBV12-5, the J gene TRBJ2-1, with D perhaps given as TRBD1 or TRBD2 (5 bases each). Germline CDR1 LGHNT, CDR2 FRNRAP. V dropped 11 bases and J dropped 4 bases, with 42 bases sitting between them. The CDR3 is 22 amino acids. The CDR3 DNA sequence: TGTGCTGTTGGCGCCTTGCTTTCTCGGGATACTCTCCGGGCAGGGAAATACAATGAGCAGTTCTTC. Translating gives CAVGALLSRDTLRAGKYNEQFF.

V is TRBV7-2 and J is TRBJ2-2; TRBD1 aligns across 10 bases. Per the germline V gene, CDR1 is SGHTA and CDR2 is FQGNSA. Germline trimming cut 5 bases from V and 4 bases from J; bases unmatched to any gene: 13. This CDR3 contains 18 residues. The CDR3 region is CASSPWDRGSLGTGELFF. The DNA of the CDR3 is TGTGCCAGCAGCCCGTGGGACAGGGGATCCTTGGGCACCGGGGAGCTGTTTTTT. The full variable domain, completed using reference TRBV7-2 and TRBJ2-2, is GAGVSQSPSNKVTEKGKDVELRCDPISGHTALYWYRQSLGQGLEFLIYFQGNSAPDKSGLPSDRFSAERTGGSVSTLTIQRTQQEDSAVYLCASSPWDRGSLGTGELFFGEGSRLTVL.

The chain combines TRBV4-1 with TRBJ1-1; D remains ambiguous. Germline lookup yields CDR1 MGHRA and CDR2 YSYEKL. The CDR3 contains 14 residues. Deletions cut 1 base from V and 1 base from J, with 7 bases between. The CDR3 protein is CASSQGQPNTEAFF. In nucleotides, the CDR3 is TGCGCCAGCAGCCAAGGGCAGCCGAACACTGAAGCTTTCTTT.

The V gene is TRBV11-3, the J gene TRBJ2-3, with 7 bases fitting TRBD2. The CDR3 loop spans 16 amino acids. J was trimmed by 1 base and V by 5 bases; bases with no gene match: 9. Germline V gives CDR1 SGHNT, CDR2 YENEEA. CDR3 amino acids: CASSPGTTPGTDTQYF. CDR3 nucleotide sequence: TGTGCCAGCAGCCCAGGGACTACTCCTGGCACAGATACGCAGTATTTT.

The chain couples TRBV5-4 to TRBJ1-1, with TRBD1 as a possible D gene (5 bases). This CDR3 is 12 amino acids long. The germline CDR1 and CDR2 sequences are SGHNT and YYREEE (reference sequence). The CDR3 protein is CGWGGGNTEAFF. The CDR3, as DNA: TGTGGTTGGGGGGGAGGCAACACTGAAGCTTTCTTT.

This CDR3 is CASSLTTEAFF. The CDR3, as DNA: TGTGCCAGCAGCTTGACCACTGAAGCTTTCTTT. This chain connects TRBV5-6 to TRBJ1-1, with D unclear. Looked up from germline, CDR1 is SGHDT and CDR2 is YYEEEE. Trimming cost V 1 base and J 4 bases, with 2 bases left between them. The CDR3 length is 11 residues. The variable domain in full, completed from reference TRBV5-6 and TRBJ1-1, reads DAGVTQSPTHLIKTRGQQVTLRCSPKSGHDTVSWYQQALGQGPQFIFQYYEEEERQRGNFPDRFSGHQFPNYSSELNVNALLLGDSALYLCASSLTTEAFFGQGTRLTVV.

This clone was seen once. This chain links TRBV4-2 with TRBJ1-6; D is unclear. CDR1 is LGHNA, CDR2 YNFKEQ, per germline. The CDR3 spans 16 residues. The V and J ends lost 0 bases and 6 bases respectively, with 12 bases between them. CDR3 in DNA: TGTGCCAGCAGCCAAGATCCCGGGTCCCTTAATTCACCCCTCCACTTT. Encoded protein: CASSQDPGSLNSPLHF.

This clone has a handful of counts. The rearrangement joins TRBV11-2 to TRBJ2-2; TRBD1 is a possible D gene (5 bases). V gave up 6 bases and J gave up 5 bases, with 13 bases separating them. Germline CDR1 SGHAT, CDR2 FQNNGV. The CDR3 consists of 14 residues. The CDR3 sequence: CASRLQGQTGELFF. The CDR3 DNA follows: TGTGCCAGCAGACTTCAGGGTCAAACCGGGGAGCTGTTTTTT.

The chain is built from TRBV6-5 and TRBJ2-7; D tentatively reads TRBD1 or TRBD2 (5 bases each). Trimming shortened V by 9 bases and J by 0 bases, and 9 bases separated the two germline ends. Germline V gene data show CDR1 as MNHEY and CDR2 as SVGAGI. The CDR3 length is 12 residues. The CDR3 DNA sequence: TGTGCCAGTGGGACGGTCTCCTACGAGCAGTACTTC. This encodes CASGTVSYEQYF.

The chain links TRBV30 to TRBJ2-1; D is unclear. The CDR3 is 13 residues long. Deletions cut 7 bases from V and 0 bases from J, with 10 bases between. Germline V gene lookup returns CDR1 GTSNPN and CDR2 SVGIG (reference sequence). This chain's CDR3 is CASLGFSYNEQFF. Here the CDR3 DNA reads TGTGCCTCCCTCGGGTTCTCCTACAATGAGCAGTTCTTC.

The CDR3 nucleotides are TGTGCCAGCAGCAACGGACAGGGAAGCTATGGCTACACCTTC. Its translation is CASSNGQGSYGYTF. The chain is built from TRBV9 and TRBJ1-2; 8 bases agree with TRBD1. Per germline, CDR1 SGDLS and CDR2 YYNGEE. This CDR3 comprises 14 residues. V dropped 4 bases and J dropped 4; count of bases not matched to a gene: 6.